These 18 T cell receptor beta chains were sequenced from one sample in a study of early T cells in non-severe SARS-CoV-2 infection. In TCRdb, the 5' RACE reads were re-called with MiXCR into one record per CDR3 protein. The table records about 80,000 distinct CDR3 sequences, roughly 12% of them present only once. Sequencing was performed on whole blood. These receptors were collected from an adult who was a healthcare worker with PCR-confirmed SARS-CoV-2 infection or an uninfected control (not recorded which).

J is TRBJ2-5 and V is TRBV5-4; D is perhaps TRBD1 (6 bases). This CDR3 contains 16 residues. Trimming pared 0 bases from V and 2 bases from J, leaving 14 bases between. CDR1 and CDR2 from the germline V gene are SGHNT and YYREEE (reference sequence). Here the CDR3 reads CASSLVIGGIQETQYF. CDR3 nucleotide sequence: TGTGCCAGCAGCTTGGTTATAGGGGGTATACAAGAGACCCAGTACTTC. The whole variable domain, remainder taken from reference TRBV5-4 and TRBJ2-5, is ETGVTQSPTHLIKTRGQQVTLRCSSQSGHNTVSWYQQALGQGPQFIFQYYREEENGRGNFPPRFSGLQFPNYSSELNVNALELDDSALYLCASSLVIGGIQETQYFGPGTRLLVL.

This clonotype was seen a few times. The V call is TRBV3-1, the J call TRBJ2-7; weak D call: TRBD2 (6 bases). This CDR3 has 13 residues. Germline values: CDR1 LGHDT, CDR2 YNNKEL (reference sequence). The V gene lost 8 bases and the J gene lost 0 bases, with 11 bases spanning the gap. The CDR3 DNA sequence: TGTGCCAGCCGACGGGGGACCTCCTACGAGCAGTACTTC. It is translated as CASRRGTSYEQYF.

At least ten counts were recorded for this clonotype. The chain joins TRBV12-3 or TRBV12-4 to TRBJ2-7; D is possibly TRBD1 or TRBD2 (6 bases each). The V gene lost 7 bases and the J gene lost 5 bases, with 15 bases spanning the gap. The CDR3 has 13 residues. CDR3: CASNTNGGNEQYF. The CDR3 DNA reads TGTGCCAGCAATACGAACGGGGGCAACGAGCAGTACTTC.

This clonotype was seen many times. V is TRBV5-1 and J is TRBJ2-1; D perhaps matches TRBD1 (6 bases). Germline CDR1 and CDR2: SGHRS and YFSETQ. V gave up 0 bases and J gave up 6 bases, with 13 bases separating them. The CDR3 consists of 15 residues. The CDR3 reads CASSLEDSDLNEQFF. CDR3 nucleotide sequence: TGCGCCAGCAGCTTGGAGGACAGCGATCTCAATGAGCAGTTCTTC.

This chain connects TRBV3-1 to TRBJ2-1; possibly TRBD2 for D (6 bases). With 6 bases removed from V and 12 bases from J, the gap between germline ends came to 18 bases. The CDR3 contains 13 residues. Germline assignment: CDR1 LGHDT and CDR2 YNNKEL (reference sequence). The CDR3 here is CASRISSSAAQFF. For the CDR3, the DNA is TGTGCCAGCAGAATCTCCTCTAGCGCCGCGCAGTTCTTC.

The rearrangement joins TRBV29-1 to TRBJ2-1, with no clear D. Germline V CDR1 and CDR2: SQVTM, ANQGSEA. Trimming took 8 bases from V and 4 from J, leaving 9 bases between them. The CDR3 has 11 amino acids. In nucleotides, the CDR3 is TGCAGCTCCATAGATTACAATGAGCAGTTCTTC. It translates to CSSIDYNEQFF.

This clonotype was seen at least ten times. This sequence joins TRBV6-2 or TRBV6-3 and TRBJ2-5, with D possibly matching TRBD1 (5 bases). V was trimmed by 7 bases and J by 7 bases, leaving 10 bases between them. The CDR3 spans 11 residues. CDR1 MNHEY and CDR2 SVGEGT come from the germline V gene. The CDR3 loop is CASNLRGTQYF. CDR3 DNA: TGTGCCAGCAACCTAAGGGGGACCCAGTACTTC.

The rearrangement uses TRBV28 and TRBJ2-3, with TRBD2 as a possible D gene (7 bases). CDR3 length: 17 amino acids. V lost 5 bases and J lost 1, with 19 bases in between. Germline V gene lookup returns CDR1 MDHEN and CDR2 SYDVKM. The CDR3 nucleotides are TGTGCCAGCAGTCTCCCCGGGGGGCCTTCGCGCACAGATACGCAGTATTTT. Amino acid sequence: CASSLPGGPSRTDTQYF.

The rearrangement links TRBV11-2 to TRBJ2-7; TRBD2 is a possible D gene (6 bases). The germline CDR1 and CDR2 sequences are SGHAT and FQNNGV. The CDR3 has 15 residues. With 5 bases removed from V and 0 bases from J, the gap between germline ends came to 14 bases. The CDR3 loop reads CASSSGVGGSYEQYF. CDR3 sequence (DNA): TGTGCCAGCAGCAGTGGTGTGGGAGGCTCCTACGAGCAGTACTTC. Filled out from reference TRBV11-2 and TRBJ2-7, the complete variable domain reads EAGVAQSPRYKIIEKRQSVAFWCNPISGHATLYWYQQILGQGPKLLIQFQNNGVVDDSQLPKDRFSAERLKGVDSTLKIQPAKLEDSAVYLCASSSGVGGSYEQYFGPGTRLTVT.

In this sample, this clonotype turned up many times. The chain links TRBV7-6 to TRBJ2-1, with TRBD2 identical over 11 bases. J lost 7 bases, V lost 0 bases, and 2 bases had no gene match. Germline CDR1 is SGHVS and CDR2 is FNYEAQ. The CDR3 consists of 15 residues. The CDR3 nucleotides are TGTGCCAGCAGCTTAGCTAGCGGGAGGGAGAATGAGCAGTTCTTC. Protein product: CASSLASGRENEQFF.

Here the CDR3 DNA reads TGCGCCAGCAGCGGGGACAACTCCTACGAGCAGTACTTC. As protein: CASSGDNSYEQYF. The chain employs TRBV5-1 and TRBJ2-7, with D maybe TRBD1 (6 bases). This CDR3 spans 13 amino acids. Trimming shortened V by 4 bases and J by 0 bases, and 8 bases separated the two germline ends. Germline V gene sequence: CDR1 SGHRS, CDR2 YFSETQ.

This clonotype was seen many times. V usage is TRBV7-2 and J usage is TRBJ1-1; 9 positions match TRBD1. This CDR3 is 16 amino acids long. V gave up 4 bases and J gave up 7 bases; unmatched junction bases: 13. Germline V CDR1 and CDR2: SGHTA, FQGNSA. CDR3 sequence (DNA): TGTGCCAGCAGCTCCGGACGAACAGGGGGCGGCGATGAAGCTTTCTTT. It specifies CASSSGRTGGGDEAFF.

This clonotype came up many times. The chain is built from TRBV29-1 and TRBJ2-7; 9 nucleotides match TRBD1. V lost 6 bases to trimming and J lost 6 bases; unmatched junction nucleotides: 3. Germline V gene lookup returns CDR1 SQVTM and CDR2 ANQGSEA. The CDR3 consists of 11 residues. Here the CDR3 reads CSVGQGSEQYF. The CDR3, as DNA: TGCAGCGTAGGACAGGGGTCCGAGCAGTACTTC.

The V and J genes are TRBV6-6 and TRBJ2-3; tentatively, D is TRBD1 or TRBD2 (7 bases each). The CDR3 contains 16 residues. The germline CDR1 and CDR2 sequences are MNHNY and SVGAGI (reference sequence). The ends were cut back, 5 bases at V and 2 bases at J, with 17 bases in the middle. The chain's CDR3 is CASSQRQGGVTDTQYF. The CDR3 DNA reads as TGTGCCAGCAGTCAACGACAGGGAGGGGTCACAGATACGCAGTATTTT.

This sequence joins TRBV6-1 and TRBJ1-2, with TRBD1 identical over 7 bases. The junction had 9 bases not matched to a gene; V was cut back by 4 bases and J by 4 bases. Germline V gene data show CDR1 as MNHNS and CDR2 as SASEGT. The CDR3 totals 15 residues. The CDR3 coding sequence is TGTGCCAGCAGTGTCACAGGGAAGGGGGCCTATGGCTACACCTTC. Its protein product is CASSVTGKGAYGYTF.

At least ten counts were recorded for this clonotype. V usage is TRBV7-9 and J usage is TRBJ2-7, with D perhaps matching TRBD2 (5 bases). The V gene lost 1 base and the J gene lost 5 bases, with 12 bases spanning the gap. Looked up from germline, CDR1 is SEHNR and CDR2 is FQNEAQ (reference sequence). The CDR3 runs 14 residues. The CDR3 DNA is TGTGCCAGCAGCTTAGTTTCGGGGATGCACGAGCAGTACTTC. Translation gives CASSLVSGMHEQYF.

The chain's CDR3 is CASSEARQGTEAFF. The DNA for the CDR3 is TGTGCCAGCAGTGAAGCCCGACAGGGAACTGAAGCTTTCTTT. The chain carries TRBV2 and TRBJ1-1; 7 bases are shared with TRBD1. CDR3 length: 14 amino acids. V dropped 0 bases and J dropped 5; count of bases not matched to a gene: 3. From germline, CDR1 is SNHLY and CDR2 FYNNEI.

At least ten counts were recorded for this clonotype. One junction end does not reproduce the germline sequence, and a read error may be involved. This CDR3 reads CASSPGLERGELFF. The CDR3 DNA follows: TGTGCTAGCAGCCCCGGTCTGGAGAGGGGGGAGCTGTTTTTT. The chain links TRBV7-7 to TRBJ2-2, with D hard to call. Per germline, CDR1 SSHAT and CDR2 FNYEAQ (reference sequence). The CDR3 extends over 14 amino acids.